Listed below are T cell receptor beta chains from one sample, sequenced in a study of blood T cell repertoires in COVID-19. TCRdb's copy holds only in-frame clones and misses some; the assay was immunoSEQ multiplex PCR. This sample yields about 120,000 clones, of which more than 75% are seen a single time; about 3.8% belongs to the top ten. Material for sequencing was peripheral blood. The source is a man aged 55 to 70 with acute or convalescent COVID-19. Both conserved end residues are part of each CDR3. A D gene is named only where the DNA matches it firmly. Some rows have no size entry. The others give once, few or many, or a class for an expanded clone.

j_call: TRBJ2-3; v_call: TRBV5-4; d_call: TRBD2; clone_size: -; cdr3_length: 17; cdr3_nt: TGTGCCAGCAGCTTCCTAGCGGGGGTCCTTATCACAGATACGCAGTATTTT; cdr3_aa: CASSFLAGVLITDTQYF
j_call: TRBJ1-3; v_call: TRBV7-8; d_call: -; clone_size: many; cdr3_length: 13; cdr3_nt: TGTGCCAGCAGCTTCATCGGTGGAAACACCATATATTTT; cdr3_aa: CASSFIGGNTIYF
j_call: TRBJ2-5; v_call: TRBV5-1; d_call: TRBD2; clone_size: -; cdr3_length: 14; cdr3_nt: TGCGCCAGCAGAAGCGGGAGGATAGGAGAGACCCAGTACTTC; cdr3_aa: CASRSGRIGETQYF
j_call: TRBJ2-1; v_call: TRBV29-1; d_call: -; clone_size: few; cdr3_length: 15; cdr3_nt: TGCAGCGTTGATATCCAGGGCTTGGCCTACAATGAGCAGTTCTTC; cdr3_aa: CSVDIQGLAYNEQFF
j_call: TRBJ1-1; v_call: TRBV5-1; d_call: -; clone_size: -; cdr3_length: 15; cdr3_nt: TGCGCCAGCAGCTCGAACAGGGCCGTGAACACTGAAGCTTTCTTT; cdr3_aa: CASSSNRAVNTEAFF
j_call: TRBJ2-7; v_call: TRBV4-1; d_call: -; clone_size: -; cdr3_length: 14; cdr3_nt: TGCGCCAGCAGGACATGGGCAGCTCTCTACGAGCAGTACTTC; cdr3_aa: CASRTWAALYEQYF
j_call: TRBJ2-7; v_call: TRBV7-6; d_call: TRBD1; clone_size: -; cdr3_length: 16; cdr3_nt: TGTGCCAGCAGCCTGACAACGGGACAGGGGGCTTACGAGCAGTACTTC; cdr3_aa: CASSLTTGQGAYEQYF
j_call: TRBJ2-3; v_call: TRBV15; d_call: -; clone_size: -; cdr3_length: 15; cdr3_nt: TGTGCCACCATGCGGGCGGAGAGCTCCACAGATACGCAGTATTTT; cdr3_aa: CATMRAESSTDTQYF
j_call: TRBJ2-5; v_call: TRBV19; d_call: -; clone_size: -; cdr3_length: 15; cdr3_nt: TGTGCCAGTAGTACCTCCTCCTCTAGTATTGAGACCCAGTACTTC; cdr3_aa: CASSTSSSSIETQYF
j_call: TRBJ2-7; v_call: TRBV5-3; d_call: TRBD1; clone_size: -; cdr3_length: 15; cdr3_nt: TGTGCCAGAAGCCTGGACAGGGGCACTCCCTACGAGCAGTACTTC; cdr3_aa: CARSLDRGTPYEQYF
j_call: TRBJ2-5; v_call: TRBV29-1; d_call: TRBD2; clone_size: -; cdr3_length: 13; cdr3_nt: TGCAGCGTCCGACTAGCGGGAGGAGAGACCCAGTACTTC; cdr3_aa: CSVRLAGGETQYF
j_call: TRBJ1-5; v_call: TRBV19; d_call: -; clone_size: -; cdr3_length: 16; cdr3_nt: TGTGCCAGTACCCCCCAGTCTCCAGGGGGCAATCAGCCCCAGCATTTT; cdr3_aa: CASTPQSPGGNQPQHF
j_call: TRBJ1-1; v_call: TRBV7-2; d_call: TRBD1; clone_size: -; cdr3_length: 18; cdr3_nt: TGTGCCAGCAGCTTAGCGGGGGTAGGAGACAGGGGGAGTGTTGAAGCTTTCTTT; cdr3_aa: CASSLAGVGDRGSVEAFF
j_call: TRBJ1-2; v_call: TRBV5-6; d_call: -; clone_size: once; cdr3_length: 14; cdr3_nt: TGTGCCAGCAAGGCGACGGGGGCTAACTATGGCTACACCTTC; cdr3_aa: CASKATGANYGYTF
j_call: TRBJ2-7; v_call: TRBV7-2; d_call: -; clone_size: -; cdr3_length: 14; cdr3_nt: TGTGCCAGCAGCCGCCCCGGGGGAAGCTACGAGCAGTACTTC; cdr3_aa: CASSRPGGSYEQYF
j_call: TRBJ2-1; v_call: TRBV9; d_call: TRBD2; clone_size: once; cdr3_length: 18; cdr3_nt: TGTGCCAGCAGCCTGACGAAAGGACTAGCGGGGAACGCGGATGAGCAGTTCTTC; cdr3_aa: CASSLTKGLAGNADEQFF
j_call: TRBJ2-7; v_call: TRBV5-1; d_call: TRBD2; clone_size: -; cdr3_length: 15; cdr3_nt: TGCGCCAGCAGCCTTGGGACTAGCGAACCTTACGAGCAGTACTTC; cdr3_aa: CASSLGTSEPYEQYF
j_call: TRBJ2-7; v_call: TRBV29-1; d_call: TRBD1; clone_size: few; cdr3_length: 13; cdr3_nt: TGCAGCGGGCGGGACAGGGTCACCTACGAGCAGTACTTC; cdr3_aa: CSGRDRVTYEQYF
j_call: TRBJ1-3; v_call: TRBV2; d_call: -; clone_size: -; cdr3_length: 15; cdr3_nt: TGTGCCAGCGTACTCGCTCTCTACTCTGGAAACACCATATATTTT; cdr3_aa: CASVLALYSGNTIYF
j_call: TRBJ2-5; v_call: TRBV4-1; d_call: TRBD2; clone_size: -; cdr3_length: 15; cdr3_nt: TGCGCCAGCAGCCCCCGAGCGAGGGAGGGAAAGACCCAGTACTTC; cdr3_aa: CASSPRAREGKTQYF
j_call: TRBJ2-2; v_call: TRBV7-2; d_call: TRBD1; clone_size: -; cdr3_length: 15; cdr3_nt: TGTGCCAGCAGCCGGACAGGCGAGAACACCGGGGAGCTGTTTTTT; cdr3_aa: CASSRTGENTGELFF
j_call: TRBJ2-5; v_call: TRBV18; d_call: -; clone_size: -; cdr3_length: 13; cdr3_nt: TGTGCCAGCTCACCATTCTTACAAGAGACCCAGTACTTC; cdr3_aa: CASSPFLQETQYF
j_call: TRBJ2-1; v_call: TRBV3-1/TRBV3-2; d_call: TRBD1; clone_size: -; cdr3_length: 13; cdr3_nt: TGTGCCAGCAGCCCCGGACAGGGGTGGGAGCAGTTCTTC; cdr3_aa: CASSPGQGWEQFF
j_call: TRBJ2-3; v_call: TRBV4-1; d_call: TRBD2; clone_size: -; cdr3_length: 16; cdr3_nt: TGCGCCAGCAGCCTGCGACTAGCTGGCCGCACAGATACGCAGTATTTT; cdr3_aa: CASSLRLAGRTDTQYF
j_call: TRBJ2-5; v_call: TRBV7-9; d_call: -; clone_size: -; cdr3_length: 14; cdr3_nt: TGTGCCAGCAGCCCCGTAAGTCTACAAGAGACCCAGTACTTC; cdr3_aa: CASSPVSLQETQYF
j_call: TRBJ2-1; v_call: TRBV18; d_call: TRBD2; clone_size: -; cdr3_length: 17; cdr3_nt: TGTGCCAGCTCTCGATCACTAGCGGGAGGGCCAGACAATGAGCAGTTCTTC; cdr3_aa: CASSRSLAGGPDNEQFF
j_call: TRBJ2-5; v_call: TRBV9; d_call: TRBD2; clone_size: -; cdr3_length: 17; cdr3_nt: TGTGCCAGCAGCGTAGCTGGGAGGCGGGAGGGCGAAGAGACCCAGTACTTC; cdr3_aa: CASSVAGRREGEETQYF
j_call: TRBJ2-7; v_call: TRBV6-2/TRBV6-3; d_call: -; clone_size: -; cdr3_length: 11; cdr3_nt: TGTGCCAGCAGCCCCCTACACGAGCAGTACTTC; cdr3_aa: CASSPLHEQYF
j_call: TRBJ2-1; v_call: TRBV19; d_call: TRBD2; clone_size: -; cdr3_length: 17; cdr3_nt: TGTGCCAGTAGTATTAGTCGGCGGGAGAAATATCGCAATGAGCAGTTCTTC; cdr3_aa: CASSISRREKYRNEQFF
j_call: TRBJ2-5; v_call: TRBV7-2; d_call: -; clone_size: -; cdr3_length: 14; cdr3_nt: TGTGCCAGCAGCTTAGTATGGGGGCTAGAGACCCAGTACTTC; cdr3_aa: CASSLVWGLETQYF
j_call: TRBJ1-1; v_call: TRBV29-1; d_call: -; clone_size: few; cdr3_length: 18; cdr3_nt: TGCAGCGTTGAAGACCTTAGTAATACGTGGTTCATGAACACTGAAGCTTTCTTT; cdr3_aa: CSVEDLSNTWFMNTEAFF
j_call: TRBJ2-5; v_call: TRBV25-1; d_call: TRBD1; clone_size: -; cdr3_length: 15; cdr3_nt: TGTGCCAGCAGTCCCCCAGGGACAGGGGGGGAGACCCAGTACTTC; cdr3_aa: CASSPPGTGGETQYF
j_call: TRBJ2-2; v_call: TRBV7-2; d_call: -; clone_size: -; cdr3_length: 19; cdr3_nt: TGTGCCAGCAGCTTAACGGGGATGTCTAGGGGGAGAAGGACCGGGGAGCTGTTTTTT; cdr3_aa: CASSLTGMSRGRRTGELFF
j_call: TRBJ2-5; v_call: TRBV28; d_call: TRBD2; clone_size: -; cdr3_length: 15; cdr3_nt: TGTGCCAGCAGTTTTTCTAGCGGGAGCATTGAGACCCAGTACTTC; cdr3_aa: CASSFSSGSIETQYF
j_call: TRBJ2-7; v_call: TRBV19; d_call: TRBD1; clone_size: -; cdr3_length: 13; cdr3_nt: TGTGCCAGTAGTCTCCGACAGGGCCACGAGCAGTACTTC; cdr3_aa: CASSLRQGHEQYF
j_call: TRBJ1-4; v_call: TRBV5-4; d_call: TRBD1; clone_size: -; cdr3_length: 15; cdr3_nt: TGTGCCAGCAGCTTGGATCGGGACAGGGCGGAACGGCTGTTTTTT; cdr3_aa: CASSLDRDRAERLFF
j_call: TRBJ2-1; v_call: TRBV28; d_call: TRBD2; clone_size: -; cdr3_length: 15; cdr3_nt: TGTGCCAGCGGACCAGCGGGAGGGATAATCAATGAGCAGTTCTTC; cdr3_aa: CASGPAGGIINEQFF
j_call: TRBJ1-6; v_call: TRBV10-3; d_call: -; clone_size: -; cdr3_length: 15; cdr3_nt: TGTGCCATCCGTTCCCAGGCGGGTAGTGGTTCACCCCTCCACTTT; cdr3_aa: CAIRSQAGSGSPLHF
j_call: TRBJ1-2; v_call: TRBV6-6; d_call: TRBD1; clone_size: -; cdr3_length: 14; cdr3_nt: TGTGCCAGCAGTTGGCAGGGGGCGGAATATGGCTACACCTTC; cdr3_aa: CASSWQGAEYGYTF
j_call: TRBJ1-4; v_call: TRBV28; d_call: -; clone_size: -; cdr3_length: 13; cdr3_nt: TGTGCCTGCCAGTTTGCAACTAATGAAAAACTGTTTTTT; cdr3_aa: CACQFATNEKLFF
j_call: TRBJ1-6; v_call: TRBV6-2/TRBV6-3; d_call: TRBD1; clone_size: -; cdr3_length: 14; cdr3_nt: TGTGCCAGCAGTTTCAGGGGGGACAATTCACCCCTCCACTTT; cdr3_aa: CASSFRGDNSPLHF
j_call: TRBJ1-5; v_call: TRBV6-2/TRBV6-3; d_call: -; clone_size: once; cdr3_length: 14; cdr3_nt: TGTGCCAGCAGTTGGGGAGGAATGGACCAGCCCCAGCATTTT; cdr3_aa: CASSWGGMDQPQHF
j_call: TRBJ2-7; v_call: TRBV27; d_call: -; clone_size: -; cdr3_length: 13; cdr3_nt: TGTGCCAGCAGTCCCCAGCGGAGCTACGAGCAGTACTTC; cdr3_aa: CASSPQRSYEQYF
j_call: TRBJ2-3; v_call: TRBV28; d_call: TRBD2; clone_size: -; cdr3_length: 13; cdr3_nt: TGTGCCAGCAGTTTGACTAGCCCTCAACCGCAGTATTTT; cdr3_aa: CASSLTSPQPQYF
j_call: TRBJ2-1; v_call: TRBV3-1/TRBV3-2; d_call: TRBD2; clone_size: -; cdr3_length: 18; cdr3_nt: TGTGCCAGCAGCCAGGGACTAGCGGGAGTTCAGTCCTACAATGAGCAGTTCTTC; cdr3_aa: CASSQGLAGVQSYNEQFF
j_call: TRBJ1-2; v_call: TRBV5-1; d_call: -; clone_size: -; cdr3_length: 14; cdr3_nt: TGCGCCAGCAGCTCAACCAACGGGTATAATGGCTACACCTTC; cdr3_aa: CASSSTNGYNGYTF
j_call: TRBJ2-7; v_call: TRBV15; d_call: -; clone_size: few; cdr3_length: 13; cdr3_nt: TGTGCCACCAGCCGGGAACTAACCTACGAGCAGTACTTC; cdr3_aa: CATSRELTYEQYF
j_call: TRBJ2-5; v_call: TRBV29-1; d_call: TRBD2; clone_size: once; cdr3_length: 15; cdr3_nt: TGCAGCGTTGAAGGGACCTCTAGCGGGAGCGGGCCCCAGTACTTC; cdr3_aa: CSVEGTSSGSGPQYF
j_call: TRBJ2-1; v_call: TRBV5-4; d_call: -; clone_size: -; cdr3_length: 14; cdr3_nt: TGTGCCAGCAGCGAAAGTAGCTCCTACAATGAGCAGTTCTTC; cdr3_aa: CASSESSSYNEQFF
j_call: TRBJ2-2; v_call: TRBV28; d_call: TRBD2; clone_size: -; cdr3_length: 20; cdr3_nt: TGTGCCAGCAGTTTATGGGGGATGGGGCTAGCGGGAGTTGACACCGGGGAGCTGTTTTTT; cdr3_aa: CASSLWGMGLAGVDTGELFF
j_call: TRBJ1-1; v_call: TRBV6-2/TRBV6-3; d_call: TRBD1; clone_size: -; cdr3_length: 16; cdr3_nt: TGTGCCAGCAGCGACCCATCCGGGACAGGAAACACTGAAGCTTTCTTT; cdr3_aa: CASSDPSGTGNTEAFF
j_call: TRBJ2-2; v_call: TRBV9; d_call: -; clone_size: once; cdr3_length: 12; cdr3_nt: TGTGCCAGCAGCGTTAATACCGGGGAGCTGTTTTTT; cdr3_aa: CASSVNTGELFF
j_call: TRBJ2-1; v_call: TRBV19; d_call: -; clone_size: -; cdr3_length: 13; cdr3_nt: TGTGCCAGTAGTATTCCCCCGTACAATGAGCAGTTCTTC; cdr3_aa: CASSIPPYNEQFF